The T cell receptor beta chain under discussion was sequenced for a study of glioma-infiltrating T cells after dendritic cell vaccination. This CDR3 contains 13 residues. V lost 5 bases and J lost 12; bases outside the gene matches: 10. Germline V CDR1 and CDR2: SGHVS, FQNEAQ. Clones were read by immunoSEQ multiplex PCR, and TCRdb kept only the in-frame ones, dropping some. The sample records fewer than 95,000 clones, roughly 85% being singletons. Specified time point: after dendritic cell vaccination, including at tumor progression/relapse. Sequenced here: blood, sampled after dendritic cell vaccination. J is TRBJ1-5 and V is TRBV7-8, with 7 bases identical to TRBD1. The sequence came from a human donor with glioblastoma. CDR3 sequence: CASSGLGQPGQHF. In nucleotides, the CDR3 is TGTGCCAGCAGCGGATTGGGACAGCCGGGCCAGCATTTT.